These T cell receptor beta chains were read from a single sample in a study of cytomegalovirus exposure and HLA in healthy donors. The method was immunoSEQ multiplex PCR; TCRdb's version includes in-frame clones alone and lacks a portion of them. The table includes 190,000 or so clones, roughly four fifths detected once. Sequenced: PBMCs. These receptors all stem from a man over 45 in good health and CMV-seronegative. Both conserved end residues are part of each CDR3. Fields, in order: J gene, clone size, V gene, D gene, CDR3 protein, CDR3 DNA. D genes are given only for firm matches. Only some rows state a clone size, as once, few, many or a class for expanded clones.

J gene: TRBJ2-7; clone size: .; V gene: TRBV5-5; D gene: TRBD2; CDR3 protein: CASIPGGSSYEQYF; CDR3 DNA: TGTGCCAGCATCCCGGGAGGGAGCTCCTACGAGCAGTACTTC
J gene: TRBJ2-3; clone size: .; V gene: TRBV7-2; D gene: TRBD1; CDR3 protein: CASSPRQGRADTQYF; CDR3 DNA: TGTGCCAGCAGCCCTAGACAGGGCCGGGCAGATACGCAGTATTTT
J gene: TRBJ1-1; clone size: once; V gene: TRBV7-2; D gene: .; CDR3 protein: CASSPRRANTEAFF; CDR3 DNA: TGTGCCAGCAGCCCACGCAGGGCAAACACTGAAGCTTTCTTT
J gene: TRBJ1-1; clone size: .; V gene: TRBV19; D gene: TRBD1; CDR3 protein: CASRRDRGENTEAFF; CDR3 DNA: TGTGCCAGTAGGAGGGACAGGGGGGAAAACACTGAAGCTTTCTTT
J gene: TRBJ2-7; clone size: .; V gene: TRBV7-2; D gene: TRBD2; CDR3 protein: CASSPSSLAGGPGEQYF; CDR3 DNA: TGTGCCAGCAGCCCCTCATCACTAGCGGGGGGGCCGGGTGAGCAGTACTTC
J gene: TRBJ2-1; clone size: .; V gene: TRBV7-2; D gene: .; CDR3 protein: CASSLPGAWEQFF; CDR3 DNA: TGTGCCAGCAGCTTACCAGGGGCCTGGGAGCAGTTCTTC
J gene: TRBJ1-2; clone size: .; V gene: TRBV14; D gene: .; CDR3 protein: CASSQVASNYGYTF; CDR3 DNA: TGTGCCAGCAGCCAAGTAGCGTCTAACTATGGCTACACCTTC
J gene: TRBJ1-2; clone size: once; V gene: TRBV25-1; D gene: TRBD1; CDR3 protein: CASSTQYAGQGGGYTF; CDR3 DNA: TGTGCCAGCAGCACCCAATATGCCGGACAGGGAGGTGGCTACACCTTC
J gene: TRBJ1-1; clone size: .; V gene: TRBV28; D gene: .; CDR3 protein: CASKQGDTEAFF; CDR3 DNA: TGTGCCAGCAAACAAGGGGACACTGAAGCTTTCTTT
J gene: TRBJ2-2; clone size: .; V gene: TRBV7-9; D gene: .; CDR3 protein: CSSSLRGHANTGELFF; CDR3 DNA: TGTTCCAGCAGCTTAAGAGGTCATGCAAACACCGGGGAGCTGTTTTTT
J gene: TRBJ2-1; clone size: .; V gene: TRBV11-3; D gene: .; CDR3 protein: CASSLGLSFSNEQFF; CDR3 DNA: TGTGCCAGCAGCTTAGGGCTGTCCTTTTCCAATGAGCAGTTCTTC
J gene: TRBJ1-4; clone size: .; V gene: TRBV29-1; D gene: TRBD1; CDR3 protein: CSARQGASEKLFF; CDR3 DNA: TGCAGCGCTAGACAGGGGGCGAGTGAAAAACTGTTTTTT
J gene: TRBJ1-2; clone size: .; V gene: TRBV6-1; D gene: .; CDR3 protein: CASSEPGTNYGYTF; CDR3 DNA: TGTGCCAGCAGTGAGCCCGGGACAAACTATGGCTACACCTTC
J gene: TRBJ2-7; clone size: .; V gene: TRBV6-1; D gene: .; CDR3 protein: CASSVRTASYEQYF; CDR3 DNA: TGTGCCAGCAGTGTGAGGACAGCATCCTACGAGCAGTACTTC
J gene: TRBJ1-2; clone size: once; V gene: TRBV6-1; D gene: .; CDR3 protein: CASSVTPGLGYTF; CDR3 DNA: TGTGCCAGCAGCGTCACCCCCGGGTTAGGCTACACCTTC
J gene: TRBJ1-1; clone size: .; V gene: TRBV29-1; D gene: .; CDR3 protein: CSVRQYNTEAFF; CDR3 DNA: TGCAGCGTTAGACAGTATAACACTGAAGCTTTCTTT
J gene: TRBJ2-7; clone size: once; V gene: TRBV2; D gene: TRBD2; CDR3 protein: CASTRTSGRMEQYF; CDR3 DNA: TGTGCCAGCACCAGGACTAGCGGGAGAATGGAGCAGTACTTC
J gene: TRBJ1-4; clone size: .; V gene: TRBV10-3; D gene: .; CDR3 protein: CAISGTENEKLFF; CDR3 DNA: TGTGCCATCAGTGGTACAGAGAATGAAAAACTGTTTTTT
J gene: TRBJ1-3; clone size: .; V gene: TRBV6-1; D gene: TRBD1; CDR3 protein: CASSATGGVGNTIYF; CDR3 DNA: TGTGCCAGCAGTGCGACAGGGGGTGTAGGAAACACCATATATTTT
J gene: TRBJ2-7; clone size: few; V gene: TRBV7-2; D gene: .; CDR3 protein: CASSLGRYEQYF; CDR3 DNA: TGTGCCAGCAGCTTAGGTCGCTACGAGCAGTACTTC
J gene: TRBJ1-3; clone size: .; V gene: TRBV7-2; D gene: .; CDR3 protein: CASSFIGQGGNTIYF; CDR3 DNA: TGTGCCAGCAGCTTTATAGGTCAGGGCGGTAACACCATATATTTT
J gene: TRBJ1-1; clone size: once; V gene: TRBV7-2; D gene: .; CDR3 protein: CASSYTGLGNTEAFF; CDR3 DNA: TGTGCCAGCAGCTACACAGGGTTAGGGAACACTGAAGCTTTCTTT
J gene: TRBJ1-6; clone size: .; V gene: TRBV10-3; D gene: TRBD1; CDR3 protein: CAITDRESSPLHF; CDR3 DNA: TGTGCCATCACCGACAGGGAGAGTTCACCCCTCCACTTT